A selection of T cell receptor beta chains follows, all from one sample in a study of T-cell memory formation after mild COVID-19. MiXCR, run by TCRdb on the 5' RACE reads, gives a single entry per CDR3 protein. The sample has around 300,000 distinct CDR3 sequences, approximately 15% seen once. The specimen sequenced was PBMCs or a T cell subset sorted from them (not recorded which). The source is a man younger than 35 who had mild COVID-19 (a few samples of this study predate the infection). Cell type and time point are not known. CDR3s include the opening cysteine and the closing phenylalanine or tryptophan. The D gene is left open where the match is weak. Size tells how often a clone was seen (once, few, many) or the class of an expanded clone, and some rows leave it out.

NA	TRBV12-3/TRBV12-4	TRBJ1-1	few	TGTGCCAGCAGCAGGGGACCGAACACTGAAGCTTTCTTT	CASSRGPNTEAFF
TRBD2	TRBV24-1	TRBJ2-1	many	TGTGCCACCAGCACCAGCGGGGGGACCTACAATGAGCAGTTCTTC	CATSTSGGTYNEQFF
NA	TRBV9	TRBJ2-2	few	TGTGCCAGCAGCGTAGTCCAGACCGGGGAGCTGTTTTTT	CASSVVQTGELFF
NA	TRBV10-3	TRBJ1-2	NA	TGTGCCATCAAGGCAGGCGATTCTAACTATGGCTACACCTTC	CAIKAGDSNYGYTF
TRBD1	TRBV2	TRBJ2-5	few	TGTGCCAGCAGAGGAAGAGGGGACAGGGGGGAGACCCAGTACTTC	CASRGRGDRGETQYF
TRBD1	TRBV6-5	TRBJ2-7	NA	TGTGCCAGCAGTTACACCCGGACAGGGCACTCCTACGAGCAGTACTTC	CASSYTRTGHSYEQYF
NA	TRBV14	TRBJ2-7	few	TGTGCCAGCAGCCATGGGGTCTACGAGCAGTACTTC	CASSHGVYEQYF
NA	TRBV5-1	TRBJ2-1	NA	TGCGCCAGCAGCGGGGGACGGGGCTCCTACAATGAGCAGTTCTTC	CASSGGRGSYNEQFF
NA	TRBV11-2	TRBJ2-5	NA	TGTGCCAGCAGCTCTATCCTGGCCCAGTACTTC	CASSSILAQYF
NA	TRBV4-3	TRBJ1-1	NA	TGCGCCAGCAGCCAAGGGGCCGCGACTGAAGCTTTCTTT	CASSQGAATEAFF
NA	TRBV3-1	TRBJ2-1	few	TGTGCCAGCAGCCAGATCTCCCGGGAGCAGTTCTTC	CASSQISREQFF
TRBD2	TRBV29-1	TRBJ2-3	few	TGCAGCGTCTCCCTACACACAGCGCTAGCGGGGGGTCTCACAGATACGCAGTATTTT	CSVSLHTALAGGLTDTQYF
TRBD1	TRBV10-3	TRBJ1-2	NA	TGTGCCACGGGACAGGAGGATGGCTACACCTTC	CATGQEDGYTF
NA	TRBV5-1	TRBJ2-5	few	TGCGCCAGCAGAACGGACGGGAAAGAGACCCAGTACTTC	CASRTDGKETQYF
NA	TRBV5-1	TRBJ1-4	NA	TGCGCCAGCAGCCCGAGGACGGTTAATAATGAAAAACTGTTTTTT	CASSPRTVNNEKLFF
TRBD1	TRBV4-3	TRBJ2-2	few	TGCGCCAGCAGCCAAGTTCGGGCAGGGGGTGACACCGGGGAGCTGTTTTTT	CASSQVRAGGDTGELFF
NA	TRBV20-1	TRBJ1-5	NA	TGCAGTGCTAGGGGGAACAGGTTCAATCAGCCCCAGCATTTT	CSARGNRFNQPQHF
TRBD1	TRBV29-1	TRBJ2-2	NA	TGCAGCGCCACAACAGGGGACACCGGGGAGCTGTTTTTT	CSATTGDTGELFF
TRBD2	TRBV25-1	TRBJ2-5	few	TGTGCCAGCAGTGAATGGGTTGGAGGTAGCGGGGTGACGGAGACCCAGTACTTC	CASSEWVGGSGVTETQYF
NA	TRBV29-1	TRBJ2-1	many	TGCAGCGTTGAAGAAATGCTTGTAGGGCCTGAGCAGTTCTTC	CSVEEMLVGPEQFF
NA	TRBV12-3/TRBV12-4	TRBJ2-4	few	TGTGCCAGCAGTGAACAGGGATCGGCCAAAAACATTCAGTACTTC	CASSEQGSAKNIQYF
NA	TRBV10-3	TRBJ1-1	NA	TGTGCCACCGCGAGCGTGGGTCCAGGAAACACTGAAGCTTTCTTT	CATASVGPGNTEAFF